Included here is one TCR beta chain sequence, with context. Its antigen is currently unknown. The CDR3 contains 13 residues. The V segment lost 5 bases and the J segment 9 bases; nucleotides outside the gene matches: 9. CDR1 is SEHNR and CDR2 is FQNEAQ in the germline V gene (reference sequence). These data come from a study of OX40 agonist ivuxolimab in advanced cancers. Assay: immunoSEQ multiplex PCR; the TCRdb copy retains only in-frame clones and omits some. The sample lists some 87,000 clones, nearly 95% occurring once. Overall study results and limits: At 0.1 to 3.0 mg/kg, clonal expansion of CD4+ and CD8+ blood T cells had occurred by week 6.

The TCR sequence derives from an adult with an advanced solid tumor such as melanoma, head and neck, liver or kidney cancer. The chain links TRBV7-9 to TRBJ1-1, with 7 bases fitting TRBD1. The input for sequencing was CD4+ or CD8+ T cells sorted from blood, taken in a trial of the OX40 agonist ivuxolimab. DNA of the CDR3: TGTGCCAGCAGCCGGAGCCCGGGACAGAAAGCTTTCTTT. This sequence encodes CASSRSPGQKAFF.